This TCR beta chain emerged from a study of T cells in Graves' hyperthyroidism and ophthalmopathy. The trim removed 3 bases at V and 8 bases at J, leaving 4 bases unmatched. Germline V gives CDR1 SEHNR, CDR2 FQNEAQ (reference sequence). The CDR3 loop spans 14 amino acids. This clonotype showed up many times. Amplification targeted TCR beta CDR3 regions from RNA transcripts. TCR CDR3 regions were first amplified by RT-PCR with HTBI primers. TCRdb itself ran the multiplex PCR reads through MiXCR, one entry per CDR3 protein. This table holds roughly 350,000 distinct CDR3 sequences, roughly 15% found once.

This chain uses TRBV7-9 with TRBJ1-6, with 7 bases matching TRBD1. This receptor was obtained from a middle-aged woman with Graves' ophthalmopathy. Sequenced material: blood. CDR3 nucleotide sequence: TGTGCCAGCAGCTTCGACAGGGTGGATTCACCCCTCCACTTT. Its protein product is CASSFDRVDSPLHF.